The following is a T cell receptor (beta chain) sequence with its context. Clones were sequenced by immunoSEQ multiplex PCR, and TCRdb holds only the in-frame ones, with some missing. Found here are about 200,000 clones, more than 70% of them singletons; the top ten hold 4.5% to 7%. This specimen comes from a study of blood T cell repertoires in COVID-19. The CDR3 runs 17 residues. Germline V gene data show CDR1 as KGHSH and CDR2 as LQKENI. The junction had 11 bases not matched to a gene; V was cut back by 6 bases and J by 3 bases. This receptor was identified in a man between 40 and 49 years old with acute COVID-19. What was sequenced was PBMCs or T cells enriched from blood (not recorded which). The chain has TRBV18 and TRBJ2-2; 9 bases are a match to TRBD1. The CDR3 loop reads CASSLEPGTGYTGELFF. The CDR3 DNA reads TGTGCCAGCTCGCTTGAACCCGGGACAGGGTACACCGGGGAGCTGTTTTTT. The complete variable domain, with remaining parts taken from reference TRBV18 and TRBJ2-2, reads NAGVMQNPRHLVRRRGQEARLRCSPMKGHSHVYWYRQLPEEGLKFMVYLQKENIIDESGMPKERFSAEFPKEGPSILRIQQVVRGDSAAYFCASSLEPGTGYTGELFFGEGSRLTVL.